This T cell receptor beta chain was profiled in a study of cytomegalovirus exposure and HLA in healthy donors. Study-wide results and caveats: Around 160 TCR beta chains were listed as cytomegalovirus-associated.

Sequenced by immunoSEQ multiplex PCR; TCRdb stores in-frame clones only, minus some. The sample lists about 360,000 clones, roughly 88% seen once, with over 0.75% in the top ten. The donors formed part of the roughly 120-subject validation cohort, distinct from the approximately 630-subject first cohort. This clone was seen a few times. Its antigen is not known. This CDR3 is also generated by other DNA sequences in the sample. The CDR3 extends over 12 amino acids. V shed 6 bases and J 5 bases; nucleotides not matched to a gene: 3. The V gene's germline CDR1 is MDHEN and CDR2 SYDVKM. The gene calls are TRBV28 and TRBJ1-2; TRBD1 agrees at 7 bases. Sequencing was performed on PBMCs. This sequence was found in a woman between 18 and 30 years old in good health and CMV-seronegative. Here the CDR3 reads CASSLQGYGYTF. The CDR3 nucleotides are TGTGCCAGCAGCCTACAGGGGTATGGCTACACCTTC.